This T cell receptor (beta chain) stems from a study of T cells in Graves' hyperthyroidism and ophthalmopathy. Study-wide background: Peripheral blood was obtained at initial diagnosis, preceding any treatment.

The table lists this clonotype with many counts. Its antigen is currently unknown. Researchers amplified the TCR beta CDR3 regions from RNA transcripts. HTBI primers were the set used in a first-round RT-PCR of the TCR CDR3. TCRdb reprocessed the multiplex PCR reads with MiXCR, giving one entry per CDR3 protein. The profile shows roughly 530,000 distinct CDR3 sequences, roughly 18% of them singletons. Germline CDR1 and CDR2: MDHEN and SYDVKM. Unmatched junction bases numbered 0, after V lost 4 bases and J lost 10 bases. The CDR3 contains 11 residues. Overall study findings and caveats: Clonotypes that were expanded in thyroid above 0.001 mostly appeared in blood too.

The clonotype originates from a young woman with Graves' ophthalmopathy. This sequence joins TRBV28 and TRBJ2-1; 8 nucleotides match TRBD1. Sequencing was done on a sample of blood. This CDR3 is CASSSGGEQFF. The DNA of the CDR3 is TGTGCCAGCAGTTCAGGGGGCGAGCAGTTCTTC. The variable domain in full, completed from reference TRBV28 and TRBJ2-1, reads DVKVTQSSRYLVKRTGEKVFLECVQDMDHENMFWYRQDPGLGLRLIYFSYDVKMKEKGDIPEGYSVSREKKERFSLILESASTNQTSMYLCASSSGGEQFFGPGTRLTVL.